Presented here are 10 T cell receptor beta chains from one specimen sequenced in a study of T cell changes during pregnancy in multiple sclerosis. Sequencing used immunoSEQ multiplex PCR; TCRdb keeps in-frame clones, though not all of them. The data contain just over 50,000 clones, over 80% of them seen just once; the ten biggest clones take up 0.45% to 0.6%. The material was CD4+ T cells from peripheral blood mononuclear cells, obtained after pregnancy. All receptors derive from a female donor with multiple sclerosis, enrolled in a pregnancy study.

The chain is built from TRBV11-3 and TRBJ2-7, with 9 nucleotides matching TRBD2. Germline loops: CDR1 SGHNT, CDR2 YENEEA. This CDR3 comprises 17 residues. V lost 4 bases to trimming and J lost 2 bases; unmatched junction nucleotides: 12. In nucleotides, the CDR3 is TGTGCCAGCAGCTCGGGACTTCTAGCGGGGACTACCTACGAGCAGTACTTC. Its translation is CASSSGLLAGTTYEQYF.

This sequence joins TRBV14 and TRBJ2-7; 7 positions agree with TRBD1. Trimming removed 4 bases from V and 3 bases from J; junction bases left unmatched: 9. The CDR3 runs to 15 residues. Germline-derived CDR1 and CDR2 are SGHDN and FVKESK. CDR3 nucleotide sequence: TGTGCCAGCAGCCGGGGGACAGACCTTCTCTACGAGCAGTACTTC. Translating gives CASSRGTDLLYEQYF.

This chain uses TRBV11-2 with TRBJ2-7, with TRBD1 matching 9 bases. Trimming took 5 bases from V and 5 from J; bases not matched to a gene: 10. The CDR3 runs 15 residues. Germline-derived CDR1 and CDR2 are SGHAT and FQNNGV. The CDR3 here is CASSRAGTGNHEQYF. The DNA for the CDR3 is TGTGCCAGCAGCCGTGCTGGGACAGGGAACCACGAGCAGTACTTC.

The chain carries TRBV6-1 and TRBJ1-2, with TRBD1 as a possible D gene (6 bases). The CDR3 is 13 amino acids. V was clipped by 7 bases and J by 1 base, with 10 bases between them. Germline-derived CDR1 and CDR2 are MNHNS and SASEGT. The CDR3: CASNRAFNYGYTF. The CDR3 DNA is TGTGCCAGCAACAGGGCTTTTAACTATGGCTACACCTTC.

The V and J genes are TRBV7-9 and TRBJ2-7; 8 nucleotides agree with TRBD2. The V gene end was trimmed by 5 bases and the J gene end by 4 bases; junction bases not matched to a gene: 10. The CDR3 runs to 15 residues. CDR1 and CDR2 from the germline V gene are SEHNR and FQNEAQ (reference sequence). The CDR3 protein is CASSSLREVPYEQYF. The CDR3 DNA follows: TGTGCCAGCAGCAGTTTGCGGGAGGTTCCGTACGAGCAGTACTTC.

Here the CDR3 reads CASSLDWAATIQFSNQPQHF. CDR3 DNA: TGTGCCAGCAGCTTAGACTGGGCAGCGACTATCCAGTTTAGCAATCAGCCCCAGCATTTT. The chain is built from TRBV7-6 and TRBJ1-5; D unresolved. The V gene lost 1 base and the J gene lost 0 bases, with 22 bases spanning the gap. Germline V gene data show CDR1 as SGHVS and CDR2 as FNYEAQ. This CDR3 is built from 20 residues.

The CDR3 DNA is TGTGCCAGCAGCCAACCGGGACTAGGGCAAGAGACCCAGTACTTC. Its protein product is CASSQPGLGQETQYF. This chain links TRBV7-2 with TRBJ2-5; 8 bases match TRBD2. J lost 2 bases, V lost 5 bases, and 7 bases had no gene match. CDR3 length equals 15 residues. Germline V gene data show CDR1 as SGHTA and CDR2 as FQGNSA.

The J gene is TRBJ2-7, the V gene TRBV7-2; weak D call: TRBD1 (5 bases). The CDR3 covers 11 residues. Between the trimmed V and J ends, which lost 5 bases and 4 bases, there was a span of 6 bases. CDR1 is SGHTA, CDR2 FQGNSA, per germline. CDR3 sequence: CASSPGYEQYF. The CDR3 nucleotides read TGTGCCAGCAGCCCAGGGTACGAGCAGTACTTC.

The CDR3 nucleotides read TGTGCCAGTAGTCGGACTAGCGGAATCACCAAGGGGGAGCTGTTTTTT. It specifies CASSRTSGITKGELFF. The chain carries TRBV19 and TRBJ2-2; 10 nucleotides match TRBD2. Trimming at V came to 5 bases and at J to 8 bases, leaving 11 bases not matched to a gene. The germline CDR1 and CDR2 sequences are LNHDA and SQIVND (reference sequence). CDR3 length: 16 amino acids.

The chain joins TRBV11-3 to TRBJ2-3, with TRBD2 as a possible D gene (6 bases). Germline V gene data show CDR1 as SGHNT and CDR2 as YENEEA. The CDR3 has 17 residues. Deletions cut 5 bases from V and 2 bases from J, with 20 bases between. The chain's CDR3 is CASSLVGSGYSTDTQYF. DNA of the CDR3: TGTGCCAGCAGCCTAGTCGGTAGCGGCTACTCCACAGATACGCAGTATTTT.